This TCR beta chain was obtained from a study of cytomegalovirus exposure and HLA in healthy donors. General study results and limits: When the data were analyzed later, several of the most significant clusters appeared to be linked to common viral pathogens. Cytomegalovirus-associated TCR beta chains were listed, numbering 164. Judged likely to be a sequencing artifact was a cluster of highly shared sequence variants.

Despite likely unrecorded immune exposures, the donors were nominally healthy at the time of sampling. PCR amplification relied on 60 Vbeta primers (plus 13 Jbeta primers). Assay: immunoSEQ multiplex PCR; the TCRdb copy retains only in-frame clones and omits some. The sample has about 65,000 clones, roughly 78% seen once. CDR1 and CDR2 from the germline V gene are WNHNN and SYGVQD (reference sequence). The trim removed 3 bases at V and 3 bases at J, leaving 5 bases unmatched. This CDR3 is 15 amino acids long. As regards this clone: Its target is not known.

The chain recombines TRBV10-1 with TRBJ2-7; TRBD2 matches 10 bases. The material sequenced was PBMCs. This receptor was taken from a woman aged 30 to 39 in good health and CMV-seronegative. The CDR3 region has the DNA TGCGCCAGCAGTGATCCCGCTAGCGGGAGCTACGAGCAGTACTTC. It encodes CASSDPASGSYEQYF.